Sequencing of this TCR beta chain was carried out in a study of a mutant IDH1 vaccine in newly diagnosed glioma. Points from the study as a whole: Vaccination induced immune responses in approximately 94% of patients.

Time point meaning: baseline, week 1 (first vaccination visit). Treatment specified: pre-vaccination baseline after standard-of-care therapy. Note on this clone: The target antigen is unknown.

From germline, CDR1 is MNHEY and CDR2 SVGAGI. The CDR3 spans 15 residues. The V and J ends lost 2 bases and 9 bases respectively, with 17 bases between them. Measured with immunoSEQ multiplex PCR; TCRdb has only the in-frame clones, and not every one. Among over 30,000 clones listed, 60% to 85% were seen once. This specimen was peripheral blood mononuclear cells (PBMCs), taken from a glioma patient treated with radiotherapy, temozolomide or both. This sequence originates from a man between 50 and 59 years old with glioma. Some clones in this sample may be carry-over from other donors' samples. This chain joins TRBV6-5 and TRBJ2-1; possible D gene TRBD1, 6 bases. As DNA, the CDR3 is TGTGCCAGCAGTTACCGAGGGGGTACGGGCGGTGAGCAGTTCTTC. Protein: CASSYRGGTGGEQFF.